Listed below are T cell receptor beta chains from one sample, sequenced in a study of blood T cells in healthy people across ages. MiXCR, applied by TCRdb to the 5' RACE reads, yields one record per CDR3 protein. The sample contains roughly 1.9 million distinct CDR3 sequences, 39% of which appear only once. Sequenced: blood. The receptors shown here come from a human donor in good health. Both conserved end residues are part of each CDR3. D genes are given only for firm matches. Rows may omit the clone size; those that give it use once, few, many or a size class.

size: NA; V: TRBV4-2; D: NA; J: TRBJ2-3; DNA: TGTGCCAGCAGCCAAGGGGACGGCACAGATACGCAGTATTTT; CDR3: CASSQGDGTDTQYF
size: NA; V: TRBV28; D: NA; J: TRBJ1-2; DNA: TGTGCCAGCAGTATCACCCAAATAGGGCATGGCTACACCTTC; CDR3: CASSITQIGHGYTF
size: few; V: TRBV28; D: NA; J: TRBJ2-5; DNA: TGTGCCTCTAAGACAGCCCAAGAGACCCAGTACTTC; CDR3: CASKTAQETQYF
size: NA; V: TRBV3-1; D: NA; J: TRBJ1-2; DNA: TGTGCCAGTACTATTGGGGGCTATGGCTACACCTTC; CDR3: CASTIGGYGYTF
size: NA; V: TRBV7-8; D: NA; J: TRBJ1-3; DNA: TGTGCCAGCAGCCCCTACACCCTACGCTCTGGAAACACCATATATTTT; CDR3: CASSPYTLRSGNTIYF
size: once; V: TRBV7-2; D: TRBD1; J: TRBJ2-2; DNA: TGTGCCAGCAGCTCGTCATGGGTGACAGGGCTGACCGGGGAGCTGTTTTTT; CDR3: CASSSSWVTGLTGELFF
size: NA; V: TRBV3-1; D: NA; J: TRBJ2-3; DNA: TGTGTCAGCAGCCAAGAAACCCAGGGGATAGATACGCAGTATTTT; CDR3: CVSSQETQGIDTQYF
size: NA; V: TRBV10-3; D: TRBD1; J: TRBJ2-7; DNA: TGTGCCATCAGTCCCACAGGGGGTTACGAGCAGTACTTC; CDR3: CAISPTGGYEQYF
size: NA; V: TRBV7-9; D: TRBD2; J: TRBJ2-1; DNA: TGTGCCAGCAGTTCTACGGGAGGGTCGCTCACCTACAATGAGCAGTTCTTC; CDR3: CASSSTGGSLTYNEQFF
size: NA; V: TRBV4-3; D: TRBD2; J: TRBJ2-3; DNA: TGCGCCGCTAGCGGGACGGGAACCACAGATACGCAGTATTTT; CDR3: CAASGTGTTDTQYF
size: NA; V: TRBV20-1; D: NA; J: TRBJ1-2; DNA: TGCAGTGCTAGAGAAGGGGGGCAGAGGGTTGGCTACACCTTC; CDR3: CSAREGGQRVGYTF
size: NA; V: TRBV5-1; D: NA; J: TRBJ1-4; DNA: TGCGCCAGCAGCTTGGATAGGGCGGGTAATGAAAAACTGTTTTTT; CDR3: CASSLDRAGNEKLFF
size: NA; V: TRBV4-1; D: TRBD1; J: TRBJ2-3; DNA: TGCGCCAGCAGCCAAACAGCCTATGCAGGGGGCCCGTCAGATACGCAGTATTTT; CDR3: CASSQTAYAGGPSDTQYF
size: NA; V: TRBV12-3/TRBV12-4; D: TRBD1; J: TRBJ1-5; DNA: TGTGCCAGCAGATTAGGACAGGGGGGTCAGCCCCAGCATTTT; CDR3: CASRLGQGGQPQHF
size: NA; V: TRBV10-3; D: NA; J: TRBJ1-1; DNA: TGTGCCATCAGTGAGTGGGGTGGGCTGAACACTGAAGCTTTCTTT; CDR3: CAISEWGGLNTEAFF
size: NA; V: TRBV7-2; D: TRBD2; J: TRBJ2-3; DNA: TGTGCCAGCAGCTTAGTCTTCGCGCTAGCGGGGGAAAGCACAGATACGCAGTATTTT; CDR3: CASSLVFALAGESTDTQYF
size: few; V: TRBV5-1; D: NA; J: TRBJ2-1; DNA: TGCGCCAGCAGCGTTGGACGCCTCTTGGGAAATGAGCAGTTCTTC; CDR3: CASSVGRLLGNEQFF
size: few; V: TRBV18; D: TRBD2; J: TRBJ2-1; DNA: TGTGCCAGCTCACCACTGGGGCGGGGGGGCCCGAATGAGCAGTTCTTC; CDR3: CASSPLGRGGPNEQFF
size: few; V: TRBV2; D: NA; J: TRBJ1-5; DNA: TGTGCCAGCAGTTCCGGGGCGGGGGCGCGCAATCAGCCCCAGCATTTT; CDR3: CASSSGAGARNQPQHF
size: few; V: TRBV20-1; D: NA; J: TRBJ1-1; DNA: TGCAGTGCAAGTAGTCACCTGAACACTGAAGCTTTCTTT; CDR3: CSASSHLNTEAFF
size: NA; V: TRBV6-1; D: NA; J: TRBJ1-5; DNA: TGTGCCAGCAGTGAAGGGAGGCGTCAGCCCCAGCATTTT; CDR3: CASSEGRRQPQHF
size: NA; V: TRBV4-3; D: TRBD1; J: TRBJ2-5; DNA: TGCGCCAGCAGCCAAGAAGGGACAGTCGAAGAGACCCAGTACTTC; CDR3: CASSQEGTVEETQYF
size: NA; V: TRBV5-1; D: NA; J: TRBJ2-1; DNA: TGCGCCAGCAGCCCGGACCACAGTGAGCAGTTCTTC; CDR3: CASSPDHSEQFF
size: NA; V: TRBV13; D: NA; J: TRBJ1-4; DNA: TGTGCCAGCAGCTTCTCGTTCATGCTAGGGGCTAATGAAAAACTGTTTTTT; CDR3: CASSFSFMLGANEKLFF
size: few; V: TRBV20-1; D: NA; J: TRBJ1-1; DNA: TGCAGTGCTTTCCCGGACACTGGGGACACTGAAGCTTTCTTT; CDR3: CSAFPDTGDTEAFF
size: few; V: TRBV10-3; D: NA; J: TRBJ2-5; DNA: TGTGCCATCAGTCCTCGTAGGGGCTTGGAGACCCAGTACTTC; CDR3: CAISPRRGLETQYF
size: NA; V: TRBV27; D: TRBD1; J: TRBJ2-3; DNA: TGTGCCAGCAGTCTCTGGTTGGGACAGGGACCAAAGACGGATACGCAGTATTTT; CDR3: CASSLWLGQGPKTDTQYF
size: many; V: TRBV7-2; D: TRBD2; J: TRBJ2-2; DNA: TGTGCCAGCAGCTATACCGGGACTAGCGGACCCCGGGAGCTGTTTTTT; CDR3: CASSYTGTSGPRELFF
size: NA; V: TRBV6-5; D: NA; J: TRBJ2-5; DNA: TGTGCCAGCAGTTACGATGGACCAAATTGGCGAGAGACCCAGTACTTC; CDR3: CASSYDGPNWRETQYF
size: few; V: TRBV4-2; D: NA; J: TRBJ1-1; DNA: TGTGCCAGCAGCCAACTAGCCACCCCGAACACTGAAGCTTTCTTT; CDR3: CASSQLATPNTEAFF
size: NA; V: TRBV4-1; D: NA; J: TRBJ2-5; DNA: TGCGCCAGCAGCCAATCCGACCGGGGGTACCAAGAGACCCAGTACTTC; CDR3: CASSQSDRGYQETQYF
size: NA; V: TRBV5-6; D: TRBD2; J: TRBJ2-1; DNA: TGTGCCAGCACTCCGATTACGTCTAGCGGGGGGCCAAGGGATGAGCAGTTCTTC; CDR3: CASTPITSSGGPRDEQFF
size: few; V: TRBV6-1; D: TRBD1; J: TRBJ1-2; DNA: TGTGCCAGCAGACCCGGGACAGGGGGCCGGTATGGCTACACCTTC; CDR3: CASRPGTGGRYGYTF
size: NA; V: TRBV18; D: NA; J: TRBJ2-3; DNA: TGTGCCAGCTCACCATTCTCCCGCACAGATACGCAGTATTTT; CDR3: CASSPFSRTDTQYF
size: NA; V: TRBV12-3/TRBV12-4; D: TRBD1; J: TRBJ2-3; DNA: TGTGCCAGCAGTTCGAACAGGGGGCGGGCAGATACGCAGTATTTT; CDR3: CASSSNRGRADTQYF
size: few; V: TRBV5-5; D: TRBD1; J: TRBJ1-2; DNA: TGTGCCAGTATGACAGGGGGCGATAACTATGGCTACACCTTC; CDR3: CASMTGGDNYGYTF
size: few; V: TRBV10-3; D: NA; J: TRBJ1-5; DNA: TGTGCCATCAGTGAGTCGGAACCCCAGGGAAATCAGCCCCAGCATTTT; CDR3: CAISESEPQGNQPQHF
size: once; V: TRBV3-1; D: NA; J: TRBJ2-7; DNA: TGTGCCAGCAGCCAAGATGTGCTTGGGGGCAGGGCCACCTACGAGCAGTACTTC; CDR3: CASSQDVLGGRATYEQYF
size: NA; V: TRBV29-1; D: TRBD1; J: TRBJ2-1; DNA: TGCAGCGTCCTACAGGGGGCTCGTAGGAATGAGCAGTTCTTC; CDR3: CSVLQGARRNEQFF
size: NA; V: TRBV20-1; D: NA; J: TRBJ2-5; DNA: TGCAGTGCTAGCAGGACAACAGGGCCGGGGGAGACCCAGTACTTC; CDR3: CSASRTTGPGETQYF
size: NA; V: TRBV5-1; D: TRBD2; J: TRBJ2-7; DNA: TGCGCCAGCAGCTCCCCGCGAGTCGGAGCGGGGATAAACGAGCAGTACTTC; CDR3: CASSSPRVGAGINEQYF
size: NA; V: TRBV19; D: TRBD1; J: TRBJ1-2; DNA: TGTGCCAGCCTCAGGGGGCCAAACTATGGCTACACCTTC; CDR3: CASLRGPNYGYTF
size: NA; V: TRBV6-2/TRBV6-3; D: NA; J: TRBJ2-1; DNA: TGTGCCAGCAGTTACTGGGCCAATGAGCAGTTCTTC; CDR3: CASSYWANEQFF
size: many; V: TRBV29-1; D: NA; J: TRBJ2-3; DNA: TGCAGCGTTGATGACGGGGATACGCAGTATTTT; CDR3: CSVDDGDTQYF
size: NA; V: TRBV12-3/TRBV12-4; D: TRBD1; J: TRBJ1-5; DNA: TGTGCCAGCAGTTTAAATCCGACAGGGGCAGGTCAGCCCCAGCATTTT; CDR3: CASSLNPTGAGQPQHF
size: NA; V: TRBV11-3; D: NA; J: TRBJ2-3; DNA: TGTGCCAGCAGCCCTCCCGAAGAGGGAACAGATACGCAGTATTTT; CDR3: CASSPPEEGTDTQYF
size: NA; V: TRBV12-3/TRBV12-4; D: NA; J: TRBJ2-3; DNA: TGTGCCAGCAGTTTACTAGCTATAGATACGCAGTATTTT; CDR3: CASSLLAIDTQYF
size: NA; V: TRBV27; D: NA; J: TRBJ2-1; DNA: TGTGCCAGCAGTGTGGGACTGCAATTCAATGAGCAGTTCTTC; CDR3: CASSVGLQFNEQFF
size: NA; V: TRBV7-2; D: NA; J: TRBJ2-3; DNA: TGTGCCAGCAGCTCCGGCTCCTCCCTGAATACGCAGTATTTT; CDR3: CASSSGSSLNTQYF
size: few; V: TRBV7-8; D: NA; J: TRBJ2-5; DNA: TGTGCCAGCAGCTTAGGGTGGGGGGCTCTGGGGGAGACCCAGTACTTC; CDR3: CASSLGWGALGETQYF
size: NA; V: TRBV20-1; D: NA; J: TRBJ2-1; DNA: TGCAGTGCCCTCCGGGACCGACACAATGAGCAGTTCTTC; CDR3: CSALRDRHNEQFF
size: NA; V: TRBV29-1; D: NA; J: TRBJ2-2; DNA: TGCAGCGGGGTTCGCCGGGGGAACACCGGGGAGCTGCTTTTT; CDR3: CSGVRRGNTGELLF
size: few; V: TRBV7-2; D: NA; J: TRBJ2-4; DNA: TGTGCCAGCAGCTCAGGGTTAATATCCAAAAACATTCAGTACTTC; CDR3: CASSSGLISKNIQYF
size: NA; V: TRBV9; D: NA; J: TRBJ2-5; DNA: TGTGCCAGCAGCGTACGAAGGGGCTACCAAGAGACCCAGTACTTC; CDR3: CASSVRRGYQETQYF
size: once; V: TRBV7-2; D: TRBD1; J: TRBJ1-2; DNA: TGTGCCAGCAGCTTATACGGAAAGGGACAGAGATGGAACTATGGCTACACCTTC; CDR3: CASSLYGKGQRWNYGYTF
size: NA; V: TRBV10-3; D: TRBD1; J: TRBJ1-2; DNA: TGTGCCATCAGTCTCGACAGGGGGAACTATGGCTACACCTTC; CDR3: CAISLDRGNYGYTF
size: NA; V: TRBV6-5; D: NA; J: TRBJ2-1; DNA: TGTGCCAGCAGCCGGACGAACGAAAAGCAGTTCTTC; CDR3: CASSRTNEKQFF